The rows below give T cell receptor beta chains drawn from one sample of a study of T cell repertoires in ileal Crohn's disease. Assay: immunoSEQ multiplex PCR; the TCRdb copy retains only in-frame clones and omits some. This table holds about 62,000 clones, approximately 91% found once. Source material: ileal tissue. Receptors originate from an adult with Crohn's disease. Both conserved end residues are part of each CDR3. Each record gives: J gene, clone size, D gene, V gene, CDR3 DNA, CDR3 protein. The D gene is left open where the match is weak. The size field is filled for only some rows; it gives once, few, many or a size class.

j_call: TRBJ1-4
clone_size: NA
d_call: NA
v_call: TRBV30
cdr3_nt: TGTGCCTGGACCCGGGATGCAACTAATGAAAAACTGTTTTTT
cdr3_aa: CAWTRDATNEKLFF

j_call: TRBJ2-1
clone_size: NA
d_call: TRBD2
v_call: TRBV4-3
cdr3_nt: TGCGCCAGCAGCCAACTAGCGGGATTCGACAATGAGCAGTTCTTC
cdr3_aa: CASSQLAGFDNEQFF

j_call: TRBJ2-1
clone_size: NA
d_call: NA
v_call: TRBV7-9
cdr3_nt: TGTGCCAGCAGCATGAGAAACGCTTTGCATGAGCAGTTCTTC
cdr3_aa: CASSMRNALHEQFF

j_call: TRBJ2-1
clone_size: NA
d_call: TRBD2
v_call: TRBV9
cdr3_nt: TGTGCCAGCAGCTATAGCGGGACTCAAAACAATGAGCAGTTCTTC
cdr3_aa: CASSYSGTQNNEQFF

j_call: TRBJ2-3
clone_size: NA
d_call: TRBD2
v_call: TRBV4-1
cdr3_nt: TGCGCCAGCAGCCAACTTTACGGGACTAGCGGGGGGGTAACAGATACGCAGTATTTT
cdr3_aa: CASSQLYGTSGGVTDTQYF

j_call: TRBJ1-3
clone_size: once
d_call: TRBD1
v_call: TRBV13
cdr3_nt: TGTGCCAGCAGCTCGGCGCAACCTACAGGGGTTGGAAACACCATATATTTT
cdr3_aa: CASSSAQPTGVGNTIYF

j_call: TRBJ2-1
clone_size: NA
d_call: TRBD2
v_call: TRBV11-3
cdr3_nt: TGTGCCAGCAGGGATAACATAGCGGGTGGGGCGGGTGAGCAGTTCTTC
cdr3_aa: CASRDNIAGGAGEQFF

j_call: TRBJ2-1
clone_size: NA
d_call: NA
v_call: TRBV18
cdr3_nt: TGTGCCAGCTCACCCTGGACAGTTTTATACAATGAGCAGTTCTTC
cdr3_aa: CASSPWTVLYNEQFF

j_call: TRBJ2-5
clone_size: NA
d_call: NA
v_call: TRBV14
cdr3_nt: TGTGCCAGCAGCCATTCGGAGACCCAGTACTTC
cdr3_aa: CASSHSETQYF

j_call: TRBJ2-7
clone_size: NA
d_call: NA
v_call: TRBV6-5
cdr3_nt: TGTGCCAGCAGGTGGACGGGGGAGCAGTACTTC
cdr3_aa: CASRWTGEQYF

j_call: TRBJ2-4
clone_size: NA
d_call: NA
v_call: TRBV5-6
cdr3_nt: TGTGCCAGCAGCTTGGTGCAGGGAGGACGGTACTTC
cdr3_aa: CASSLVQGGRYF

j_call: TRBJ1-2
clone_size: NA
d_call: TRBD1
v_call: TRBV7-9
cdr3_nt: TGTGCCAGCAGTTTCCTGGACAGGCACTATGGCTACACCTTC
cdr3_aa: CASSFLDRHYGYTF

j_call: TRBJ2-7
clone_size: NA
d_call: TRBD2
v_call: TRBV10-3
cdr3_nt: TGTGCCATCAGGGAAACTAGCGGCTACGAGCAGTACTTC
cdr3_aa: CAIRETSGYEQYF

j_call: TRBJ1-6
clone_size: NA
d_call: NA
v_call: TRBV19
cdr3_nt: TGTGCCAGTATTTCCAGCTCCTATAATTCACCCCTCCACTTT
cdr3_aa: CASISSSYNSPLHF

j_call: TRBJ1-1
clone_size: few
d_call: NA
v_call: TRBV10-3
cdr3_nt: TGTGCCATCAGTGAGTCTAACCGGGGGGAGGCGAAAGCTTTCTTT
cdr3_aa: CAISESNRGEAKAFF

j_call: TRBJ1-5
clone_size: NA
d_call: NA
v_call: TRBV28
cdr3_nt: TGTGCCAGCAGTTTACCCACAGGGATTACGGGCAATCAGCCCCAGCATTTT
cdr3_aa: CASSLPTGITGNQPQHF

j_call: TRBJ2-1
clone_size: NA
d_call: NA
v_call: TRBV7-6
cdr3_nt: TGTGCCAGCAGCCTAACGTGGGCGAATGAGCAGTTCTTC
cdr3_aa: CASSLTWANEQFF

j_call: TRBJ1-5
clone_size: once
d_call: NA
v_call: TRBV7-2
cdr3_nt: TGTGCCAGCAGCTCCTACAGTGGTCAGCCCCAGCATTTT
cdr3_aa: CASSSYSGQPQHF

j_call: TRBJ2-7
clone_size: few
d_call: TRBD1
v_call: TRBV27
cdr3_nt: TGTGCCAGCAGTTTATCTCCCCTGGGACAGGGGATCTCCTACGAGCAGTACTTC
cdr3_aa: CASSLSPLGQGISYEQYF

j_call: TRBJ2-7
clone_size: NA
d_call: TRBD1
v_call: TRBV15
cdr3_nt: TGTGCCACCAGCAGCCCGGGACAGGGGTCCTCCTACGAGCAGTACTTC
cdr3_aa: CATSSPGQGSSYEQYF

j_call: TRBJ1-1
clone_size: NA
d_call: NA
v_call: TRBV28
cdr3_nt: TGTGCCAGCAGTTTATCGGTGACGGGGTCTTGGGGCACTGAAGCTTTCTTT
cdr3_aa: CASSLSVTGSWGTEAFF

j_call: TRBJ2-5
clone_size: NA
d_call: TRBD1
v_call: TRBV2
cdr3_nt: TGTGCCAGCAGGGACGACAGGGCGAAGACCCAGTACTTC
cdr3_aa: CASRDDRAKTQYF

j_call: TRBJ2-2
clone_size: NA
d_call: NA
v_call: TRBV15
cdr3_nt: TGTGCCACCAGGTTCGGCAGGGCGAACACCGGGGAGCTGTTTTTT
cdr3_aa: CATRFGRANTGELFF

j_call: TRBJ2-6
clone_size: NA
d_call: NA
v_call: TRBV10-1
cdr3_nt: TGCGCCAGCAGTGCCGGGGGTGCCCACTTTGGGGGGGCCAACGTCCTGACTTTC
cdr3_aa: CASSAGGAHFGGANVLTF

j_call: TRBJ2-2
clone_size: few
d_call: TRBD2
v_call: TRBV5-6
cdr3_nt: TGTGCCAGCACACTTGGGACTATCGGCACCGGGGAGCTGTTTTTT
cdr3_aa: CASTLGTIGTGELFF

j_call: TRBJ1-1
clone_size: NA
d_call: TRBD1
v_call: TRBV19
cdr3_nt: TGTGCCAGTAGTACACAAATAGGACAGGGTGATATGAACACTGAAGCTTTCTTT
cdr3_aa: CASSTQIGQGDMNTEAFF

j_call: TRBJ1-2
clone_size: NA
d_call: NA
v_call: TRBV4-3
cdr3_nt: TGCGCCAGCAGCCAAAACATACAGGGAACTGGCTACACCTTC
cdr3_aa: CASSQNIQGTGYTF

j_call: TRBJ1-2
clone_size: NA
d_call: TRBD1
v_call: TRBV7-9
cdr3_nt: TGTGCCAGCAGCTTAGCCCTCGGGACAGGGAAGGGCTACACCTTC
cdr3_aa: CASSLALGTGKGYTF

j_call: TRBJ2-3
clone_size: NA
d_call: TRBD1
v_call: TRBV11-3
cdr3_nt: TGTGCCAGCAGCCGAGGACAGGGGAGCACAGATACGCAGTATTTT
cdr3_aa: CASSRGQGSTDTQYF

j_call: TRBJ1-5
clone_size: once
d_call: NA
v_call: TRBV18
cdr3_nt: TGTGCCAGCTCACTACAGGACAATCAGCCCCAGCATTTT
cdr3_aa: CASSLQDNQPQHF

j_call: TRBJ1-5
clone_size: NA
d_call: NA
v_call: TRBV28
cdr3_nt: TGTGCCAGCAGTTTATTGTCCCGGAGGGATCAGCCCCAGCATTTT
cdr3_aa: CASSLLSRRDQPQHF

j_call: TRBJ1-6
clone_size: NA
d_call: TRBD1
v_call: TRBV14
cdr3_nt: TGTGCCAGCCGGGACAGCCCCAATTCACCCCTCCACTTT
cdr3_aa: CASRDSPNSPLHF

j_call: TRBJ2-2
clone_size: NA
d_call: NA
v_call: TRBV2
cdr3_nt: TGTGCCAGCATGGCGGGGAACACCGGGGAGCTGTTTTTT
cdr3_aa: CASMAGNTGELFF

j_call: TRBJ1-2
clone_size: NA
d_call: NA
v_call: TRBV10-3
cdr3_nt: TGTGCCATCAGTGAGCTTGACAGATATGGCTACACCTTC
cdr3_aa: CAISELDRYGYTF

j_call: TRBJ2-6
clone_size: NA
d_call: NA
v_call: TRBV7-9
cdr3_nt: TGTGCCAGCAGCTTAGGCAGTTCTGGGGCCAACGTCCTGACTTTC
cdr3_aa: CASSLGSSGANVLTF

j_call: TRBJ1-5
clone_size: NA
d_call: NA
v_call: TRBV6-1
cdr3_nt: TGTGCCAGCAGTCATGAAGGGGTCGGCAATCAGCCCCAGCATTTT
cdr3_aa: CASSHEGVGNQPQHF

j_call: TRBJ2-3
clone_size: NA
d_call: NA
v_call: TRBV7-8
cdr3_nt: TGTGCCAGCAGCTGGCACCCCTTTGATAGCACAGATACGCAGTATTTT
cdr3_aa: CASSWHPFDSTDTQYF

j_call: TRBJ1-2
clone_size: NA
d_call: TRBD1
v_call: TRBV28
cdr3_nt: TGTGCCAGCAGTTCGTCCGGGACAGGGATGGGCTATGGCTACACCTTC
cdr3_aa: CASSSSGTGMGYGYTF

j_call: TRBJ1-2
clone_size: NA
d_call: NA
v_call: TRBV18
cdr3_nt: TGTGCCAGCTCACCCCTTACCCAGGGAGGTGGAGGCTACACCTTC
cdr3_aa: CASSPLTQGGGGYTF